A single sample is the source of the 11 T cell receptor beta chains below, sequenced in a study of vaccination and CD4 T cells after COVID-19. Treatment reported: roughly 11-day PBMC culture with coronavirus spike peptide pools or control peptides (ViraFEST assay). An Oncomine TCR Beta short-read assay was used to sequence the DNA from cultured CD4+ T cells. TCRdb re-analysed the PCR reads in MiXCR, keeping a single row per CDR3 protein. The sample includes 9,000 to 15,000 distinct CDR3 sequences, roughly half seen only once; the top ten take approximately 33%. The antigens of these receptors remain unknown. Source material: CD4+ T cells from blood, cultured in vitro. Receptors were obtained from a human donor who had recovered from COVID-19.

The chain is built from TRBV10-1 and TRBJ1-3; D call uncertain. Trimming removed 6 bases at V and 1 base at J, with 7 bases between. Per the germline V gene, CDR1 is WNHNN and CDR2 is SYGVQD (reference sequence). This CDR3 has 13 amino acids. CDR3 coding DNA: TGCGCCAGCAGCCGGGGTTCTGGAAACACCATATATTTT. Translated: CASSRGSGNTIYF.

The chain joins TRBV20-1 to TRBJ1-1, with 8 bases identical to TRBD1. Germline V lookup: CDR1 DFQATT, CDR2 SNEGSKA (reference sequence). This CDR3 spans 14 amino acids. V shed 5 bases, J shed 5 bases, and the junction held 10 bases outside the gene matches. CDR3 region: CSAPRTGKDTEAFF. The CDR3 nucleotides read TGCAGTGCTCCTAGGACAGGGAAAGATACTGAAGCTTTCTTT.

In nucleotides, the CDR3 is TGTGCCAGCAGTCCCCCGGGGGCTAGGGATTCACCCCTCCACTTT. Translating it yields CASSPPGARDSPLHF. V and J are TRBV6-1 and TRBJ1-6; the D gene is possibly TRBD1 (6 bases). The germline CDR1 and CDR2 sequences are MNHNS and SASEGT. The CDR3 spans 15 residues. The V end was cut by 5 bases, the J end by 8 bases, with 16 bases between.

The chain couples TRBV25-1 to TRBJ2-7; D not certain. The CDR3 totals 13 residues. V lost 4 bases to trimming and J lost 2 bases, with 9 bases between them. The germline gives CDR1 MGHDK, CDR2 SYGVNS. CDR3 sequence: CASSVQRTYEQYF. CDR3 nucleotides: TGTGCCAGCAGTGTACAGAGGACCTACGAGCAGTACTTC.

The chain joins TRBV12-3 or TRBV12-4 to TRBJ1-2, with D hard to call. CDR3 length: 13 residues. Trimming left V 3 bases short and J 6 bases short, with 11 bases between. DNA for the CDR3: TGTGCCAGCAGTTTGATCCGGTTGGATGGCTACACCTTC. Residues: CASSLIRLDGYTF.

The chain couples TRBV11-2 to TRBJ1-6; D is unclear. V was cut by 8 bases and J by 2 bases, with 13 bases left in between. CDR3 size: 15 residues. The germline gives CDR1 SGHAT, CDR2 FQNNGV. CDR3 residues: CASRILGTYNSPLHF. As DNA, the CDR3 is TGTGCCAGCCGTATTCTCGGGACCTATAATTCACCCCTCCACTTT.

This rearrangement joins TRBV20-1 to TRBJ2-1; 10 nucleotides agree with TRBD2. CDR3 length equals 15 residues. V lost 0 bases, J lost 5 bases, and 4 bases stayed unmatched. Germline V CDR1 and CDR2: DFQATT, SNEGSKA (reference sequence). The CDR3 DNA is TGCAGTGCTAGAGATAGTAGCGGGGGGAACAATGAGCAGTTCTTC. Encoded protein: CSARDSSGGNNEQFF.

As DNA, the CDR3 is TGTGCCAGCAGCTTAGGAGTGCAAGAGACCCAGTACTTC. Translated, it gives CASSLGVQETQYF. V and J are TRBV7-8 and TRBJ2-5, with D unresolved. V was pared by 1 base and J by 2 bases, with 5 bases between. CDR1 is SGHVS, CDR2 FQNEAQ, per germline. This CDR3 contains 13 residues.

This CDR3 is CASSRQNRWDYEQYF. The CDR3 DNA sequence: TGTGCCAGCAGCCGCCAGAATCGTTGGGACTACGAGCAGTACTTC. V and J are TRBV7-2 and TRBJ2-7; D is unclear. In germline, CDR1 is SGHTA, CDR2 FQGNSA. Trimming shortened V by 5 bases and J by 3 bases, and 17 bases separated the two germline ends. CDR3 length equals 15 residues.

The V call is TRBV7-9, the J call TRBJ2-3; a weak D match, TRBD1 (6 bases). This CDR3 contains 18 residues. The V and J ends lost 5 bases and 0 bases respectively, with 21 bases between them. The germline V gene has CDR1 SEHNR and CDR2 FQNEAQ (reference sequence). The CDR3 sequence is CASSIPGTLRTSTDTQYF. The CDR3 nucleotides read TGTGCCAGCAGCATACCCGGGACACTACGAACTAGCACAGATACGCAGTATTTT.

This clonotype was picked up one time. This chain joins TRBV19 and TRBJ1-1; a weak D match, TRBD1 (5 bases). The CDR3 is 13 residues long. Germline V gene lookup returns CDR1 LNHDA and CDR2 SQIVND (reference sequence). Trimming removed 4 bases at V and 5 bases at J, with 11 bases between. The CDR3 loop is CASSKGPGTEAFF. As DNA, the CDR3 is TGTGCCAGTAGTAAGGGGCCGGGGACTGAAGCTTTCTTT.